Listed below are T cell receptor beta chains from one sample, sequenced in a study of blood T cell repertoires in COVID-19. Measured with immunoSEQ multiplex PCR; TCRdb has only the in-frame clones, and not every one. The repertoire holds 150,000 to 200,000 clones, with approximately 91% as singletons. The sample was PBMCs or T cells enriched from blood (not recorded which). These receptors originate from a woman aged 18 to 35 who had recovered from COVID-19. Each CDR3 is given with its conserved first and last residue. D genes are given only for firm matches. Clone size is shown for a subset of rows, as once, few, many or a class of expanded clone.

>TRBD2|TRBV18|once|TRBJ2-1
TGTGCCAGCTCACCGCTACCGATTACTAGCGGGAATCGCAATGAGCAGTTCTTC
CASSPLPITSGNRNEQFF
>TRBD2|TRBV28|once|TRBJ2-7
TGTGCCAGCACTTCGGTGCGGGACGGGGGGGAGCAGTACTTC
CASTSVRDGGEQYF
>TRBD2|TRBV4-2|few|TRBJ2-1
TGTGCCAGCAGCCAAGAGGCTAGCGGAGACAATGAGCAGTTCTTC
CASSQEASGDNEQFF
>TRBD2|TRBV5-4|NA|TRBJ2-3
TGTGCCAGCAGCTTGGGGGAGGGCCTCACAGATACGCAGTATTTT
CASSLGEGLTDTQYF
>TRBD2|TRBV7-3|NA|TRBJ2-2
TGTGCCAGCAGCTTAAGGGCTAGCGGGACACAGAACACCGGGGAGCTGTTTTTT
CASSLRASGTQNTGELFF
>NA|TRBV9|NA|TRBJ2-1
TGTGCCAGCAGCGTAGAACATAACGTCTACAATGAGCAGTTCTTC
CASSVEHNVYNEQFF
>NA|TRBV7-9|NA|TRBJ2-1
TGTGCCAGCAGCCCGATAGGTGGAGGAGGGGCCAACAATGAGCAGTTCTTC
CASSPIGGGGANNEQFF
>NA|TRBV10-3|few|TRBJ2-6
TGTGCCATCAGTGCTGGGGAGGTTACTGGGGCCAACGTCCTGACTTTC
CAISAGEVTGANVLTF
>NA|TRBV5-6|NA|TRBJ1-6
TGTGCCAGCAGCTTGTTCCGGGCAGGAGGAAATTCACCCCTCCACTTT
CASSLFRAGGNSPLHF
>TRBD2|TRBV6-5|NA|TRBJ2-2
TGTGCCACCCAGGGTGGCGGGAGGGCCCCCGGGGAGCTGTTTTTT
CATQGGGRAPGELFF
>NA|TRBV18|NA|TRBJ2-4
TGTGCCAGCTCACCCTCGGGTTCCAAAAACATTCAGTACTTC
CASSPSGSKNIQYF
>TRBD2|TRBV9|NA|TRBJ2-1
TGTGCCAGCAGCGGAGGACTAGCGGAGCAGTTCTTC
CASSGGLAEQFF
>NA|TRBV6-5|NA|TRBJ2-2
TGTGCCAGCAGTTACCAATCAGGGGAATTAGGCGGGGAGCTGTTTTTT
CASSYQSGELGGELFF
>TRBD2|TRBV6-5|NA|TRBJ2-1
TGTGCCAGCGGATGGACTAGCGGGAGGAATGAGCAGTTCTTC
CASGWTSGRNEQFF
>TRBD2|TRBV30|NA|TRBJ2-3
TGTGCCTTCATTCAAGGGACTACTTCATCACGCACAGATACGCAGTATTTT
CAFIQGTTSSRTDTQYF
>NA|TRBV6-5|once|TRBJ1-5
TGTGCCAGCAGTAGCGCCGGAAATAGCAATCAGCCCCAGCATTTT
CASSSAGNSNQPQHF
>NA|TRBV27|NA|TRBJ2-7
TGTGCCAGCAGTCCCACATACACAGGGAGCCAATCCATACGGGGCGAGCAGTACTTC
CASSPTYTGSQSIRGEQYF
>TRBD2|TRBV11-1|NA|TRBJ2-3
TGTGCCAGCAGCCGTACTAGCGGGGGAAGGGCAGATACGCAGTATTTT
CASSRTSGGRADTQYF
>TRBD2|TRBV19|NA|TRBJ2-5
TGTGCCAGCCCCCTGGGGGGGATAAAGACCCAGTACTTC
CASPLGGIKTQYF
>TRBD2|TRBV7-8|once|TRBJ2-7
TGTGCCAGCAGCTTAGTTCTTTGGGTAGGACTAGCGGACTCCTACGAGCAGTACTTC
CASSLVLWVGLADSYEQYF
>NA|TRBV7-9|NA|TRBJ2-3
TGTGCCAGCAGCGCGAACAGGGATACAGATACGCAGTATTTT
CASSANRDTDTQYF
>TRBD2|TRBV29-1|NA|TRBJ2-7
TGCAGCGTTGGACCGGGACTAGCGACCGAGCAGTACTTC
CSVGPGLATEQYF
>NA|TRBV6-1|NA|TRBJ2-4
TGTGCCAGCAGTGAAGGGAGGGGCTCGGCCAAAAACATTCAGTACTTC
CASSEGRGSAKNIQYF
>TRBD2|TRBV14|NA|TRBJ2-3
TGTGCCAGCAGCCACGCGGGACTAGCGGGAGGAGGGGTCCTCGGTACGCAGTATTTT
CASSHAGLAGGGVLGTQYF
>TRBD2|TRBV28|NA|TRBJ2-1
TGTGCCAGCACCCTGTCGGGCGGGGGTGGCGCCTACAATGAGCAGTTCTTC
CASTLSGGGGAYNEQFF
>NA|TRBV21-1|NA|TRBJ2-5
TGTGCCAGTACCCCCGGTAAGACTAGCGGGAAAGAGACCCAGTACTTC
CASTPGKTSGKETQYF
>TRBD2|TRBV7-9|NA|TRBJ2-1
TGTGCCAGCAGCTTAGAAAGGGGACTAGCAGATGAGCAGTTCTTC
CASSLERGLADEQFF
>NA|TRBV28|once|TRBJ2-1
TGTGCCAGCAGTGCGGGGCATGGCCGGGACCTTACCAATGAGCAGTTCTTC
CASSAGHGRDLTNEQFF
>NA|TRBV2|NA|TRBJ2-7
TGTGCCAGCAGAGGCGACACCGAGTACTTC
CASRGDTEYF
>TRBD2|TRBV2|NA|TRBJ2-1
TGTGCCAGCAGTGAACGGGAGGGGATTTACAATGAGCAGTTCTTC
CASSEREGIYNEQFF
>NA|TRBV28|NA|TRBJ1-5
TGTGCCAGCGGGGGGGGGCCTGGGCGCAGCAATCAGCCCCAGCATTTT
CASGGGPGRSNQPQHF
>NA|TRBV21-1|NA|TRBJ1-5
TGTGCCACGTCAGGCCCTCAGCCCCAGCATTTT
CATSGPQPQHF
>TRBD2|TRBV20-1|once|TRBJ2-5
TGCAGTGCCGCGGGGGGAGAGACCCAGTACTTC
CSAAGGETQYF
>TRBD2|TRBV29-1|NA|TRBJ2-1
TGCAGCGCCAATCTAGCGGGGAGCTCCTACAATGAGCAGTTCTTC
CSANLAGSSYNEQFF
>NA|TRBV5-1|NA|TRBJ2-3
TGCGCCAGCAGCCTCAGGGATACGCAGTATTTT
CASSLRDTQYF
>TRBD1|TRBV28|NA|TRBJ2-6
TGTGCCAGCAGTTCCCCAGGGGGCTCTGGGGCCAACGTCCTGACTTTC
CASSSPGGSGANVLTF
>TRBD1|TRBV4-1|NA|TRBJ1-1
TGCGCCAGCAGCCCAAAGGGGGGAAGACAGGGTCGAAGCACTGAAGCTTTCTTT
CASSPKGGRQGRSTEAFF